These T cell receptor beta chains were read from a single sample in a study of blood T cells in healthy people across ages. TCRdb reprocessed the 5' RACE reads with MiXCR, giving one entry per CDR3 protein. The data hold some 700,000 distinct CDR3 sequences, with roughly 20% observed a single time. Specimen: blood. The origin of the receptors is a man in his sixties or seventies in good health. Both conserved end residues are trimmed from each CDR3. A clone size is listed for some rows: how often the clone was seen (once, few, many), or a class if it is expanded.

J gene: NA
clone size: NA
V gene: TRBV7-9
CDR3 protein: ASSFQDRGGPYEQY

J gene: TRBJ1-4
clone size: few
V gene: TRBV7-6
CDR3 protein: ASSTNAGTGGEKLF

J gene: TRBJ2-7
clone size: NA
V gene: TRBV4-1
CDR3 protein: ASSQEVAASLNEQY

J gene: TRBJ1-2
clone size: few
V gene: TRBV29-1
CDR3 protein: SAWGSPGYT

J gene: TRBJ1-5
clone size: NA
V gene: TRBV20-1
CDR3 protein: SARREAGGPISNQPQH

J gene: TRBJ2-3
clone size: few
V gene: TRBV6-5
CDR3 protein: ASSYRVPDTQY

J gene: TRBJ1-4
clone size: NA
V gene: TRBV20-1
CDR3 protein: SARGDYFEKLF

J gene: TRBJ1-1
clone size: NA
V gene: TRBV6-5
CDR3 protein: VSSWDSGVSEAF

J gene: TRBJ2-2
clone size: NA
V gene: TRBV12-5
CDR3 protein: ASGGNTGELF

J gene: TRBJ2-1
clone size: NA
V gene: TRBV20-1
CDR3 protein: RPRDRDTNEQF

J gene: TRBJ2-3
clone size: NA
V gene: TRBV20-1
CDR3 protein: SAPPGLAGVWTDTQY

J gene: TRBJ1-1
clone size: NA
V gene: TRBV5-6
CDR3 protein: ASSLFGVPEAF

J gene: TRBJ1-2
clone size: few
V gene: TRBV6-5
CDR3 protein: ASSYYRGQGGYT

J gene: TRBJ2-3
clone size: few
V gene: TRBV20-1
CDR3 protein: SVVDMGNTDTQY

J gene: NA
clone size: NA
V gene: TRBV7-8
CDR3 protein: ASSLVRASGGRGDEQF

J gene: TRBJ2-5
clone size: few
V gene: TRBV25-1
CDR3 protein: ASSQADPLQETQY